The sequence of this TCR beta chain was determined in a study of technical replicates of blood from a handful of donors. CDR1 is ENHRY and CDR2 is SYGVKD in the germline V gene. Trimming took 3 bases from V and 0 from J; bases not matched to a gene: 3. There are 16 residues in the CDR3. TCRdb keeps only in-frame clones here, not all; method: immunoSEQ multiplex PCR. The sample holds 55,000 to 80,000 clones; approximately 92% are singletons and the top ten take roughly 0.41%. The sequencing sample was made of T cells isolated from PBMCs. The sequence was collected from a human donor in good health. The chain carries TRBV10-3 and TRBJ1-3; 9 bases map to TRBD1. Here the CDR3 DNA reads TGTGCCATCAGTGACGGACAGGGGAGCTCTGGAAACACCATATATTTT. It encodes CAISDGQGSSGNTIYF.